This T cell receptor (beta chain) appears in the sequencing data of a study of long-term antiretroviral therapy in people with HIV (dated by TCRdb to 2022 to 2024). At the level of the whole study: The earliest samples were collected about a decade before the 2015 WHO recommendation for immediate ART, when ART was typically delayed until CD4 counts fell. A retrospective serial study tested whether changes in peripheral blood TRB repertoire composition and diversity were associated with ART initiation and durable HIV suppression. No cross-contamination during QIAcube processing was shown when test extractions of a monoclonal T-cell line were performed alongside about 30 polyclonal samples. About two fifths of the roughly 30 participants with HIV were female. A total of about 180 cryopreserved PBMC samples were contributed to the cohort by 30 adults with confirmed HIV infection, with samples collected serially over a mean of roughly six years (range 1-12). Broad study findings and their caveats: The samples span the years 2004 to 2017, and the ART regimens used may be less effective than current regimens. Inferences about post-ART repertoire changes are limited because no data were available on ART adherence, viral resistance or therapy changes. ART initiation was associated with a significant increase in TRB diversity, but diversity stayed significantly below transplant donor controls even after long-term ART. Because pre-ART samples had limited cell numbers, unsorted PBMC were profiled rather than sorted CD4+ and CD8+ T cells. Expanded TRB clones identified before ART initiation dominated the repertoire across all time points, though the dominance fluctuated and decreased in many PLHIV after ART. Limited PBMC availability meant only the TCR beta chain was sequenced, without alpha chain pairing. HIV repertoires had narrower CDR3 length ranges than controls, and the network structure suggested an antigen-experienced repertoire that shifted only slightly toward naive after ART.

On this clone: The clone's antigen remains unknown. No quality values exist for individual bases; no much larger clone is one base distant.

Participants were included only if at least one PBMC sample before ART initiation and at least two post-ART samples were available. Treatment was received in the United States of America by all participants with HIV. Before DNA extraction, cryopreserved samples of roughly 0.95-10 million PBMC were thawed and washed. At the time of the earliest PBMC sample for each participant with HIV, ages ranged from roughly 23 to 55 years. Per participant, PBMC samples came from 1-4 timepoints prior to ART initiation and 2-8 timepoints following ART initiation, for a median of 7 samples. For every participant, serial HIV viral load, CD4+ T-cell count, ART history and demographic data were obtained. Using a Qiagen kit on a QIAcube, genomic DNA was extracted from unsorted PBMC, with samples processed in batches of 12. Measured from the cysteine to the phenylalanine, the CDR3 is 12 residues long. Left in the record is the CDR3 DNA by itself, 36 bases read in frame from the first base. Taken from the germline V gene, the CDR1 and CDR2 loops are SGHDT and YYEEEE. The V and J ends are trimmed by 4 bases and 5 bases, leaving 9 bases between them.

The immunoSEQ hsTCRB v3.0 assay was used at survey level resolution to sequence the TRB variable region. The targeted TRB sequencing depth was about 40,000-55,000 T-cell genomes per sample. An Illumina MiSeq with a v3 150-cycle kit was used to sequence the pooled TRB libraries. The paper's processing steps were these. Repertoire analysis was run in R within a reproducible Nextflow workflow that covered QC, data transformation and analysis. LymphoSeq2, an R package for exploring AIRR-Seq data, was used to implement the custom analyses. After excluding a few samples that yielded fewer than 5000 total TRB sequences, fewer than 200 HIV repertoires remained for analysis. Among the 180 to 200 retained HIV repertoires, about 60 were collected before ART initiation and approximately 130 were collected after ART initiation. Repertoires were downsampled to 5000 TRB nucleotide sequences, with summary statistics averaged over 100 downsampling iterations. TRB sequences were retained for analysis only if CDR3 regions of at least seven amino acids were present. Diversity was measured with a Shannon entropy-derived clonality score and the Gini coefficient. In repertoire networks, the top 5000 CDR3 amino acid sequences were linked whenever an edit distance of one separated two sequences. For TRB CDR3 amino acid sequences, GLIPH2 was used to predict antigen specificity groups and MHC restriction. To flag known CMV, EBV, HIV or tissue antigen associations, CDR3 amino acid sequences were matched against VDJdb and McPAS-TCR. Pre-ART, post-ART and control groups were compared with Wilcoxon signed-rank tests and Holm-Bonferroni correction. Imported from immuneACCESS, the table was reduced by TCRdb to in-frame sequences with V and J called. These copies leave out some clones; in studies compared against another copy, an unresolved V gene accounts for under half, and the cause of the remainder is not known. Clonal size and the V and J genes are those of that table, whereas D and trimming came from the DNA. Here the sample has 35,000 to 55,000 clones; about 96% occur a single time. The top ten hold roughly 2.5% of the sample.

The TCR was taken from a woman aged 50 to 60 with HIV. The chain uses TRBV5-6 and TRBJ1-1; no D segment can be confidently identified. Sequencing was performed on unsorted PBMCs, taken 3.7 years after starting antiretroviral therapy. This receptor has the CDR3 CASSRDGTEAFF. The sequenced DNA is TGTGCCAGCAGCCGAGACGGAACTGAAGCTTTCTTT.